These T cell receptor beta chains were read from a single sample in a study of CD8 T cells in Susac syndrome. TCRdb re-called the immunoSEQ multiplex PCR reads with MiXCR, one entry per CDR3 protein. This repertoire shows roughly 200,000 distinct CDR3 sequences, roughly 92% found once; its top ten account for 0.12%. The sequenced material came from CD4+ T cells from PBMCs. The receptor source for this set is a human donor with Susac syndrome. Both conserved end residues are part of each CDR3. Fields, in order: CDR3 DNA, CDR3 protein, J gene, clone size, D gene, V gene. D genes are given only for firm matches. Clone sizes are given selectively: once, few, many, or a class where the clone is expanded.

TGTGCCAGCAGCTGGGAGAACACCGGGGAGCTGTTTTTT,CASSWENTGELFF,TRBJ2-2,-,-,TRBV2
TGCAGTGCTAGTCCCGACAGCAATCAGCCCCAGCATTTT,CSASPDSNQPQHF,TRBJ1-5,-,-,TRBV20-1
TGTGCCAGCAGTTTCGGCCCAGGCGAAGAGACCCAGTACTTC,CASSFGPGEETQYF,TRBJ2-5,-,-,TRBV12-3/TRBV12-4
TGCGCCAGCAGCTCCCAGGGGGGGATGAACACTGAAGCTTTCTTT,CASSSQGGMNTEAFF,TRBJ1-1,once,TRBD1,TRBV5-1
TGTGCCAGCAGCCAAGAACTAACAGCTAACTATGGCTACACCTTC,CASSQELTANYGYTF,TRBJ1-2,-,-,TRBV4-2
TGTGCCAGCAGTTTATTAGGGACAGGGGATGACATTCAGTACTTC,CASSLLGTGDDIQYF,TRBJ2-4,-,TRBD1,TRBV28
TGTGCCAGCAGCGTGGGAGGGGGTGAGCAGTTCTTC,CASSVGGGEQFF,TRBJ2-1,-,-,TRBV9
TGTGCCAGCAGCCGCCGGACTAGCGGGGGAACAGATACGCAGTATTTT,CASSRRTSGGTDTQYF,TRBJ2-3,once,TRBD2,TRBV3-1
TGTGCCAGCAGCCGCCCACAGGGGTCGGTGGAGACCCAGTACTTC,CASSRPQGSVETQYF,TRBJ2-5,-,TRBD1,TRBV5-4
TGCAGCGTCGGCGGACAGCTTATGAACACTGAAGCTTTCTTT,CSVGGQLMNTEAFF,TRBJ1-1,-,-,TRBV29-1
TGCAGCGTTGAGGAGTTAGCGGACAATGAGCAGTTCTTC,CSVEELADNEQFF,TRBJ2-1,-,-,TRBV29-1
TGTGCCTGGAGTGTAGGTAGTCCCGGACCCGATACGCAGTATTTT,CAWSVGSPGPDTQYF,TRBJ2-3,-,-,TRBV30
TGCAGTGCCTGGGGCGGGGGGAAACAAGAGACCCAGTACTTC,CSAWGGGKQETQYF,TRBJ2-5,-,TRBD2,TRBV20-1
TGCAGTGCTAGTGGGGGGTTAGGAAATCAGCCCCAGCATTTT,CSASGGLGNQPQHF,TRBJ1-5,-,-,TRBV20-1
TGTGCCAGCAGTTACAGGGGCGGCTACACCTTC,CASSYRGGYTF,TRBJ1-2,-,TRBD1,TRBV12-3/TRBV12-4
TGTGCCAGCAGCTTGAGTCCGGGGGAGACCCAGTACTTC,CASSLSPGETQYF,TRBJ2-5,-,-,TRBV5-6
TGCGCCAGCAGCCAAGAAGTAGCGGCCTCTGACGAGCAGTACTTC,CASSQEVAASDEQYF,TRBJ2-7,-,-,TRBV4-3
TGTGCCAGTAGTCCTTGGACAGGATCTGGGGCCAACGTCCTGACTTTC,CASSPWTGSGANVLTF,TRBJ2-6,-,TRBD1,TRBV19
TGTGCCAGCAGCGTAGGACGAGGGACCGGTTCACCCCTCCACTTT,CASSVGRGTGSPLHF,TRBJ1-6,-,-,TRBV9
TGTGCCAGTAGTATGGGCCGGGATCAGCCCCAGCATTTT,CASSMGRDQPQHF,TRBJ1-5,few,-,TRBV19
TGCGCCAGCAGCCATGGACAGGGACAAGGTGGCTACACCTTC,CASSHGQGQGGYTF,TRBJ1-2,-,TRBD1,TRBV5-1
TGCAGCGTCAACAGTTATGAAAAACTGTTTTTT,CSVNSYEKLFF,TRBJ1-4,-,-,TRBV29-1
TGTGCCAGCAGTGAAGAGGGGGCGGCGGGGCCCCAGTACTTC,CASSEEGAAGPQYF,TRBJ2-5,-,-,TRBV2
TGTGCCAGCAGCCAAGATGAAGGCCAAGGAGGAGGCTACACCTTC,CASSQDEGQGGGYTF,TRBJ1-2,-,-,TRBV4-2
TGTGCCAGCAGCTGGGGACAGGGTGGTCCTGAAGCTTTCTTT,CASSWGQGGPEAFF,TRBJ1-1,-,TRBD1,TRBV7-9
TGTGCCAGCAGCTCTGGGACTAGCGGTCTTCGCGGGGAGCAGTTCTTC,CASSSGTSGLRGEQFF,TRBJ2-1,-,TRBD2,TRBV7-2
TGCAGCGTTGAAGGGACAGGGAGTAACTATGGCTACACCTTC,CSVEGTGSNYGYTF,TRBJ1-2,-,TRBD1,TRBV29-1
TGTGCCAGTAGTATAGGGGAGGGGGAGCTGTTTTTT,CASSIGEGELFF,TRBJ2-2,once,-,TRBV19
TGTGCCAGTAGTGAAGGGACCGGCAAGGGCACAGATACGCAGTATTTT,CASSEGTGKGTDTQYF,TRBJ2-3,-,-,TRBV19
TGTGCCAGCAGCCCGTCCCGGGACAGAGTCACTAATGAAAAACTGTTTTTT,CASSPSRDRVTNEKLFF,TRBJ1-4,-,TRBD1,TRBV12-3/TRBV12-4
TGTGCCAGCAGCCAGGGAGCCGGGGCCAACGTCCTGACTTTC,CASSQGAGANVLTF,TRBJ2-6,-,-,TRBV3-1
TGCAGTGCTCCGCGGACAGGGGGTAATTCACCCCTCCACTTT,CSAPRTGGNSPLHF,TRBJ1-6,once,TRBD1,TRBV20-1
TGCAGTGCTGCGGCTCAACAGGGGGCGCCGCAGCCCCAGCATTTT,CSAAAQQGAPQPQHF,TRBJ1-5,-,TRBD1,TRBV20-1
TGTGCCAGCAGTGGAGTGGGACAGGGGACAGATACGCAGTATTTT,CASSGVGQGTDTQYF,TRBJ2-3,once,TRBD1,TRBV2
TGTGCCAGCTCACCACCGGGGCAGGGGACTAATGAAGCTTTCTTT,CASSPPGQGTNEAFF,TRBJ1-1,-,-,TRBV18
TGTGCCAGCAGTGTGGGATCCGGACATCTCACAGATACGCAGTATTTT,CASSVGSGHLTDTQYF,TRBJ2-3,once,-,TRBV2
TGTGCCAGCAGCGCAGGGGGTGTAGATACGCAGTATTTT,CASSAGGVDTQYF,TRBJ2-3,-,TRBD1,TRBV7-3
TGCAGTGCTAGAGATCGGGTGGGGAACCAAGAGACCCAGTACTTC,CSARDRVGNQETQYF,TRBJ2-5,-,-,TRBV20-1
TGTGCCAGCAGTGAAGACACCACCGGGGAGCTGTTTTTT,CASSEDTTGELFF,TRBJ2-2,-,-,TRBV2
TGTGCCAGCAGCCCCCGTGGGGAAAGCAATCAGCCCCAGCATTTT,CASSPRGESNQPQHF,TRBJ1-5,-,-,TRBV7-8
TGTGCCAGCAGCTTAAGGAGCGGGGGGGCCGAGAATGAGCAGTTCTTC,CASSLRSGGAENEQFF,TRBJ2-1,-,TRBD2,TRBV11-2
TGTGCCAGCAGCTTCGGTGCCTACAATGAGCAGTTCTTC,CASSFGAYNEQFF,TRBJ2-1,few,-,TRBV7-3
TGTGCCAGCAGCACCAAGGGACAGGGGAATGGCTACACCTTC,CASSTKGQGNGYTF,TRBJ1-2,-,TRBD1,TRBV7-2
TGTGCCAGTAGTTTTGGGGGGAACACCGGGGAGCTGTTTTTT,CASSFGGNTGELFF,TRBJ2-2,-,-,TRBV19
TGCGCCAGCAGCTTATCAGGGGAAGGAGATACGCAGTATTTT,CASSLSGEGDTQYF,TRBJ2-3,-,-,TRBV5-1